This T cell receptor (beta chain) is from a study of blood T cells in healthy people across ages. The study, taken as a whole, reports: There was no known CMV status for donors, so expanded clonotype changes were possibly confounded. Researchers deemed the diversity estimates from one million T cells underestimates. Higher diversity and more naive CD4+ cells were features of long-lived donors, compared to aged donors.

The authors ran a second PCR of roughly 6 to 11 cycles using a sample-barcoded 5' primer and a J-beta primer mix. A single record per CDR3 protein comes from TCRdb applying MiXCR to the 5' RACE reads. The sample shows hundreds of thousands of distinct CDR3 sequences, roughly half of them seen only once. The table lists this clonotype with many counts. The target antigen is unknown. The sample consisted of blood. This sequence was found in an elderly woman in good health.

The CDR3 sequence is CASSLETSGGYNEQFF. For the CDR3, the DNA is TGCGCCAGCAGCTTGGAGACTAGCGGGGGTTACAATGAGCAGTTCTTC. V is TRBV5-1 and J is TRBJ2-1, with 12 positions matching TRBD2. Germline V gene sequence: CDR1 SGHRS, CDR2 YFSETQ. V lost 0 bases to trimming and J lost 4 bases; unmatched junction nucleotides: 2. The CDR3 totals 16 residues.